What follows are 32 T cell receptor beta chains derived from one specimen sequenced in a study of T cells in narcolepsy. Using immunoSEQ multiplex PCR, the repertoire was profiled, and TCRdb retains in-frame clones only, with some absent. There are approximately 31,000 clones in the sample; around 80% occur only once, and around 1.3% lies in the top ten. The sequenced material came from CD45RA- memory CD4+ T cells from PBMCs. The receptors shown here come from a human donor with narcolepsy.

The chain recombines TRBV6-1 with TRBJ2-1; TRBD1 matches 11 bases. The CDR3 covers 17 residues. Germline loops: CDR1 MNHNS, CDR2 SASEGT. Trimming cost V 1 base and J 7 bases; bases outside gene matches: 9. The CDR3 DNA reads TGTGCCAGCAGTGAAGACGGAGGGACAGGGGGTGCGAATGAGCAGTTCTTC. It specifies CASSEDGGTGGANEQFF.

The gene calls are TRBV27 and TRBJ2-1; D may correspond to TRBD1 or TRBD2 (5 bases each). The CDR3 runs 12 residues. The V and J ends lost 6 bases and 9 bases respectively, with 12 bases between them. Germline V gene sequence: CDR1 MNHEY, CDR2 SMNVEV (reference sequence). Written as DNA, the CDR3 is TGTGCCAGCAGGGGGGTTGTTCGTGAGCAGTTCTTC. This encodes CASRGVVREQFF.

The chain employs TRBV15 and TRBJ2-7; no clear D. CDR3 size: 15 residues. Trimming pared 0 bases from V and 6 bases from J, leaving 15 bases between. CDR1 LNHNV and CDR2 YYDKDF come from the germline V gene (reference sequence). CDR3 sequence: CATSRDPTGVSEQYF. The CDR3 nucleotides read TGTGCCACCAGCAGAGATCCAACTGGGGTGAGCGAGCAGTACTTC. Drawing the rest from reference TRBV15 and TRBJ2-7, the complete variable domain is DAMVIQNPRYQVTQFGKPVTLSCSQTLNHNVMYWYQQKSSQAPKLLFHYYDKDFNNEADTPDNFQSRRPNTSFCFLDIRSPGLGDTAMYLCATSRDPTGVSEQYFGPGTRLTVT.

This clone was seen more than once but under ten times. The chain combines TRBV19 with TRBJ2-3; TRBD2 is a possible D gene (5 bases). The CDR3 runs to 13 residues. CDR1 and CDR2 (germline): LNHDA, SQIVND (reference sequence). The V gene lost 5 bases and the J gene lost 3 bases, with 9 bases spanning the gap. CDR3 coding DNA: TGTGCCAGTAGTGGGAGCTCGACAGATACGCAGTATTTT. Amino acid sequence: CASSGSSTDTQYF.

Only one count was recorded for this clone. The chain's CDR3 is CASSESLAAYNEQFF. In DNA, the CDR3 is TGTGCCAGCAGTGAAAGTCTAGCGGCTTACAATGAGCAGTTCTTC. J is TRBJ2-1 and V is TRBV2, with 7 bases lining up with TRBD2. The germline gives CDR1 SNHLY, CDR2 FYNNEI. With 2 bases clipped from V and 4 bases from J, the junction kept 5 bases outside the gene matches. There are 15 residues in the CDR3.

The chain recombines TRBV28 with TRBJ1-1; D perhaps matches TRBD1 (5 bases). The V and J ends lost 6 bases and 1 base respectively, with 12 bases between them. This CDR3 comprises 14 residues. Germline-derived CDR1 and CDR2 are MDHEN and SYDVKM. The CDR3 protein is CASRRTLTNTEAFF. The CDR3 bases are TGTGCCAGCAGAAGGACACTTACGAACACTGAAGCTTTCTTT. Full variable domain (missing parts from reference TRBV28 and TRBJ1-1): DVKVTQSSRYLVKRTGEKVFLECVQDMDHENMFWYRQDPGLGLRLIYFSYDVKMKEKGDIPEGYSVSREKKERFSLILESASTNQTSMYLCASRRTLTNTEAFFGQGTRLTVV.

V and J are TRBV19 and TRBJ1-5; the D is unclear. Per the germline V gene, CDR1 is LNHDA and CDR2 is SQIVND (reference sequence). Trimming took 4 bases from V and 6 from J, leaving 19 bases between them. The CDR3 contains 16 residues. DNA for the CDR3: TGTGCCAGTAGTACCTCCCGGACCCAAGGCAGTCAGCCCCAGCATTTT. Its protein product is CASSTSRTQGSQPQHF.

The sample holds a few counts of this clone. The rearrangement joins TRBV6-1 to TRBJ2-4, with D uncertain. Germline CDR1 reads MNHNS; CDR2 reads SASEGT. Between the trimmed V and J ends, which lost 1 base and 3 bases, there was a span of 7 bases. This CDR3 region has 14 residues. The CDR3 DNA reads TGTGCCAGCAGTGAAGGCGTCGGCAAAAACATTCAGTACTTC. Translation gives CASSEGVGKNIQYF.

This clone is a singleton in its sample. This chain uses TRBV4-2 with TRBJ2-3, with 14 bases lining up with TRBD2. The germline CDR1 and CDR2 sequences are LGHNA and YNFKEQ. The CDR3 consists of 18 residues. V lost 2 bases and J lost 1; bases outside the gene matches: 5. CDR3 in amino acids: CASSQSGTSGSGTDTQYF. The CDR3 DNA reads as TGTGCCAGCAGCCAATCGGGGACTAGCGGGAGCGGCACAGATACGCAGTATTTT.

This chain connects TRBV14 to TRBJ2-7, with 15 positions matching TRBD2. This CDR3 is 15 amino acids long. CDR1 SGHDN and CDR2 FVKESK come from the germline V gene. Trimming cost V 6 bases and J 3 bases; bases outside gene matches: 3. CDR3 sequence: CASSLGLAGGYEQYF. CDR3 bases: TGTGCCAGCAGTCTGGGACTAGCGGGAGGCTACGAGCAGTACTTC.

This clone has only one observation. The chain joins TRBV5-6 to TRBJ2-4; D tentatively reads TRBD1 or TRBD2 (5 bases each). This CDR3 contains 14 residues. Trimming cost V 5 bases and J 6 bases, with 15 bases left between them. Germline CDR1 is SGHDT and CDR2 is YYEEEE. Here the CDR3 DNA reads TGTGCCAGCAGTCTCCCGGGACGGACAAACATTCAGTACTTC. Encoded protein: CASSLPGRTNIQYF.

This chain connects TRBV6-1 to TRBJ1-5, with a weak D call TRBD1 (5 bases). With 3 bases removed from V and 9 bases from J, the gap between germline ends came to 18 bases. The V gene's germline CDR1 is MNHNS and CDR2 SASEGT. The CDR3 runs to 15 residues. CDR3 amino acids: CASSEGETPRRPQHF. CDR3 nucleotides: TGTGCCAGCAGTGAGGGGGAGACCCCCCGTAGGCCCCAGCATTTT.

This clone is labeled medium-sized. This chain connects TRBV19 to TRBJ2-7, with D uncertain. The CDR3 is 13 residues long. Germline lookup yields CDR1 LNHDA and CDR2 SQIVND (reference sequence). Trimming removed 1 base at V and 4 bases at J, with 8 bases between. CDR3 bases: TGTGCCAGTAGTATAGGACACCTATACGAGCAGTACTTC. This encodes CASSIGHLYEQYF.

The chain combines TRBV5-8 with TRBJ2-6; D is possibly TRBD1 (5 bases). Germline V CDR1 and CDR2: SGHTS, YDEGEE. V was shortened by 2 bases and J by 0 bases, with 6 bases between the two germline ends. CDR3 length: 15 residues. The CDR3 protein is CASSLDSSGANVLTF. The CDR3, as DNA: TGTGCCAGCAGCTTAGACAGCTCTGGGGCCAACGTCCTGACTTTC.

The chain has TRBV11-1 and TRBJ2-1; 9 positions agree with TRBD1. Germline V gene lookup returns CDR1 SGHAT and CDR2 FQDESV (reference sequence). J was trimmed by 2 bases and V by 2 bases; bases with no gene match: 4. The CDR3 is made up of 16 amino acids. Here the CDR3 DNA reads TGTGCCAGCAGCTTATCCCGGGACAGGGCCTACAATGAGCAGTTCTTC. Translated, it gives CASSLSRDRAYNEQFF.

V is TRBV7-9 and J is TRBJ2-7; TRBD1 matches 11 bases. CDR1 and CDR2 from the germline V gene are SEHNR and FQNEAQ (reference sequence). The CDR3 length is 14 residues. Trimming took 7 bases from V and 6 from J; bases not matched to a gene: 8. CDR3 DNA sequence: TGTGCCAGCATAATATCCGGGACAGGGGGCGAGCAGTACTTC. Its protein product is CASIISGTGGEQYF. The full variable domain, completed using reference TRBV7-9 and TRBJ2-7, is DTGVSQNPRHKITKRGQNVTFRCDPISEHNRLYWYRQTLGQGPEFLTYFQNEAQLEKSRLLSDRFSAERPKGSFSTLEIQRTEQGDSAMYLCASIISGTGGEQYFGPGTRLTVT.

The chain couples TRBV6-5 to TRBJ2-7, with TRBD2 matching 7 bases. The CDR3 runs to 15 residues. After removal of 5 bases from V and 5 bases from J, the junction contained 12 bases not matched to a gene. Germline V lookup: CDR1 MNHEY, CDR2 SVGAGI. Here the CDR3 DNA reads TGTGCCAGCAGTCCCGGACCGGGGGGTAGGAACGAGCAGTACTTC. Amino acids: CASSPGPGGRNEQYF.

Notes on this clone: One junction end disagrees with the germline gene, perhaps due to a read error. The rearrangement links TRBV27 to TRBJ1-2, with D unresolved. Germline lookup yields CDR1 MNHEY and CDR2 SMNVEV (reference sequence). The CDR3 consists of 15 residues. The CDR3 nucleotides are TGTGCCAGCAGTTTATTGGGGTCACCTAACTATGGCCACACCTTC. Amino acid sequence: CASSLLGSPNYGHTF.

CDR3 residues: CASSRAGTARGQPQHF. The CDR3 nucleotides read TGTGCCAGCAGCCGCGCCGGGACGGCCCGGGGTCAGCCCCAGCATTTT. The V and J genes are TRBV7-2 and TRBJ1-5, with a possible D match to TRBD1 (5 bases). The CDR3 consists of 16 residues. Looked up from germline, CDR1 is SGHTA and CDR2 is FQGNSA. V gave up 5 bases and J gave up 6 bases, with 20 bases separating them.

The chain is built from TRBV2 and TRBJ2-5, with 8 nucleotides matching TRBD1. Germline values: CDR1 SNHLY, CDR2 FYNNEI. The J segment lost 2 bases and the V segment lost 8 bases, leaving 7 bases of the junction unmatched. The CDR3 runs to 14 residues. This CDR3 reads CASGRTGSQETQYF. The CDR3 region has the DNA TGTGCCAGCGGCAGGACAGGGAGTCAAGAGACCCAGTACTTC.

The chain recombines TRBV9 with TRBJ2-6, with a tentative D call TRBD2 (5 bases). This CDR3 spans 18 amino acids. Germline-derived CDR1 and CDR2 are SGDLS and YYNGEE. V gave up 0 bases and J gave up 2 bases, with 15 bases separating them. CDR3 loop: CASSVGGGMRAGANVLTF. The CDR3 nucleotides read TGTGCCAGCAGCGTAGGAGGTGGCATGCGGGCTGGGGCCAACGTCCTGACTTTC.

The V call is TRBV11-2, the J call TRBJ2-1; 7 bases align to TRBD2. Trimming took 3 bases from V and 4 from J; bases not matched to a gene: 3. Germline V lookup: CDR1 SGHAT, CDR2 FQNNGV. This CDR3 spans 14 amino acids. The CDR3 loop reads CASSFLGLYNEQFF. In DNA form, the CDR3 reads TGTGCCAGCAGCTTCTTGGGACTATACAATGAGCAGTTCTTC.

This rearrangement joins TRBV4-1 to TRBJ1-1; D uncertain. This CDR3 has 16 residues. Trimming removed 5 bases from V and 4 bases from J, with 20 bases in between. Looked up from germline, CDR1 is MGHRA and CDR2 is YSYEKL. The CDR3 loop is CASSGVGFLESTEAFF. Here the CDR3 DNA reads TGCGCCAGCAGCGGCGTGGGATTCCTGGAGAGCACTGAAGCTTTCTTT.

This chain joins TRBV12-2 and TRBJ1-1. TRBV12-2 is an annotated pseudogene. The CDR3 runs to 17 residues. The CDR3 DNA reads as TGTGCAAGTCGCTTCGGGGCGGCCTGGGGAGGGGACACTGAAGCTTTCTTT. This codes for CASRFGAAWGGDTEAFF.

This chain joins TRBV29-1 and TRBJ2-7; 7 bases match TRBD1. This CDR3 has 12 amino acids. Germline loops: CDR1 SQVTM, CDR2 ANQGSEA. J lost 5 bases, V lost 8 bases, and 9 bases had no gene match. The CDR3 protein is CSRDRVVDEQYF. The CDR3 coding sequence is TGCAGCCGCGACAGGGTAGTCGACGAGCAGTACTTC.

J is TRBJ1-6 and V is TRBV10-2; D is perhaps TRBD1 (5 bases). The CDR3 sequence is 19 residues long. CDR1 and CDR2 from the germline V gene are WSHSY and SAAADI. The V end lost 5 bases, the J end lost 0 bases, and 20 bases lay between the germline ends. In DNA, the CDR3 is TGCGCCAGCAGTCGATCGGTTGGGACGGGGAGCTCCTATAATTCACCCCTCCACTTT. Translation gives CASSRSVGTGSSYNSPLHF.

The chain combines TRBV7-8 with TRBJ2-1; D gene ambiguous. Deletions cut 5 bases from V and 10 bases from J, with 9 bases between. The CDR3 runs 11 residues. Looked up from germline, CDR1 is SGHVS and CDR2 is FQNEAQ. In DNA form, the CDR3 reads TGTGCCAGCAGCAGATTTGGGGAGCAGTTCTTC. Residues: CASSRFGEQFF.

The chain carries TRBV29-1 and TRBJ2-7, with TRBD1 as a possible D gene (6 bases). V was trimmed by 8 bases and J by 0 bases, leaving 11 bases between them. Germline V gene sequence: CDR1 SQVTM, CDR2 ANQGSEA. CDR3 size: 12 residues. The DNA for the CDR3 is TGCAGCTTCCGGGACAACTCCTACGAGCAGTACTTC. It encodes CSFRDNSYEQYF.

V gene TRBV5-6 combines with J gene TRBJ2-3, with D possibly called TRBD1 or TRBD2 (5 bases each). The CDR3 is 15 residues long. CDR1 and CDR2 from the germline V gene are SGHDT and YYEEEE. V lost 5 bases, J lost 1 base, and 14 bases lay in between. The CDR3 here is CASRSRGVRTDTQYF. As DNA, the CDR3 is TGTGCCAGCAGATCAAGGGGAGTTCGCACAGATACGCAGTATTTT.

The genes are TRBV11-3 and TRBJ2-7; tentative D call: TRBD2 (6 bases). The CDR3 is 14 amino acids. With 1 base removed from V and 5 bases from J, the gap between germline ends came to 12 bases. Germline lookup yields CDR1 SGHNT and CDR2 YENEEA. Written as DNA, the CDR3 is TGTGCCAGCAGCTTAGGGCCAGGGAGGCACGAGCAGTACTTC. This translates into CASSLGPGRHEQYF.

This rearrangement joins TRBV4-2 to TRBJ1-4; 11 bases are a match to TRBD1. This CDR3 spans 14 amino acids. Germline V lookup: CDR1 LGHNA, CDR2 YNFKEQ. Trimming took 4 bases from V and 6 from J; bases not matched to a gene: 1. The CDR3 sequence is CASSPGQGDEKLFF. The CDR3 DNA sequence: TGTGCCAGCAGCCCGGGACAGGGGGATGAAAAACTGTTTTTT.

CDR3 coding DNA: TGTGCCAGCAGCTTAGATGGGGGAGTGAGCGAGCAGTACTTC. Residues: CASSLDGGVSEQYF. The chain employs TRBV7-6 and TRBJ2-7; D might be TRBD1 or TRBD2, each matching 5 bases. The CDR3 is 14 amino acids. The germline V gene encodes CDR1 SGHVS and CDR2 FNYEAQ. The ends were cut back, 1 base at V and 6 bases at J, with 13 bases in the middle.